Below, 23 T cell receptor beta chains from the same sample are listed, as sequenced in a study of T cells in localized non-small cell lung cancer. TCRdb's table, derived via immunoSEQ multiplex PCR, lists solely in-frame clones and lacks some. Among fewer than 2,500 clones listed, 40% were seen once. The sample was lung tumor tissue, taken before any cancer treatment. The receptors were gathered from a male donor aged 60 or over with stage II squamous cell lung carcinoma.

The V call is TRBV6-8, the J call TRBJ2-2; TRBD2 matches 9 bases. The germline gives CDR1 MNHGY, CDR2 SAAAGT. The CDR3 sequence is 16 residues long. V shed 7 bases, J shed 0 bases, and the junction held 6 bases outside the gene matches. In nucleotides, the CDR3 is TGTGCCAGCACCGCACTAGCGGGCACGAACACCGGGGAGCTGTTTTTT. It translates to CASTALAGTNTGELFF.

This clone was counted between two and nine times. The V and J genes are TRBV11-3 and TRBJ2-3; a possible D gene is TRBD1 (6 bases). The V gene's germline CDR1 is SGHNT and CDR2 YENEEA. CDR3 size: 17 residues. V gave up 3 bases and J gave up 6 bases, with 22 bases separating them. The CDR3: CASSLAGRRERGDTQYF. CDR3 nucleotides: TGTGCCAGCAGCTTGGCCGGGCGCCGAGAGAGGGGGGATACGCAGTATTTT.

The chain links TRBV9 to TRBJ2-1; possibly TRBD2 for D (6 bases). This CDR3 spans 12 amino acids. V lost 4 bases and J 8 bases, leaving 10 bases between the germline ends. In germline, CDR1 is SGDLS, CDR2 YYNGEE. In nucleotides, the CDR3 is TGTGCCAGCAGCTCCTTAGCGGATGAGCAGTTCTTC. Its protein product is CASSSLADEQFF.

The chain employs TRBV28 and TRBJ1-2; a possible D gene is TRBD1 (6 bases). Per the germline V gene, CDR1 is MDHEN and CDR2 is SYDVKM. The CDR3 runs 15 residues. V lost 7 bases and J 3 bases, leaving 18 bases between the germline ends. In DNA form, the CDR3 reads TGTGCCAGCATATCATCAGGGGTTGGGGACTATGGCTACACCTTC. Translating gives CASISSGVGDYGYTF.

This clone was counted between two and nine times. This chain joins TRBV11-3 and TRBJ1-3, with 9 positions matching TRBD1. The CDR3 extends over 14 amino acids. Germline CDR1 reads SGHNT; CDR2 reads YENEEA. The ends lost 7 bases at V and 4 bases at J; junction bases unmatched: 5. The CDR3 here is CASTSGTGGNTIYF. Here the CDR3 DNA reads TGTGCCAGCACCTCGGGGACAGGGGGAAACACCATATATTTT.

This clone was counted a few times. The chain recombines TRBV4-1 with TRBJ2-3, with 11 bases identical to TRBD2. Germline trimming cut 0 bases from V and 9 bases from J; bases unmatched to any gene: 8. Looked up from germline, CDR1 is MGHRA and CDR2 is YSYEKL. CDR3 length: 16 amino acids. CDR3 amino acids: CASSQDSTTSGRTQYF. Written as DNA, the CDR3 is TGCGCCAGCAGCCAAGATAGTACAACTAGCGGGAGAACGCAGTATTTT.

This clone has a handful of counts. The chain couples TRBV6-8 to TRBJ2-3, with 11 bases identical to TRBD2. Germline CDR1 reads MNHGY; CDR2 reads SAAAGT. The CDR3 consists of 16 residues. The V and J ends lost 6 bases and 0 bases, in that order; junction bases with no gene match: 5. The CDR3 DNA follows: TGTGCCAGCAGCGGACGACTAGCGGGGAGCACAGATACGCAGTATTTT. Protein product: CASSGRLAGSTDTQYF.

The sample holds a few counts of this clone. The chain employs TRBV6-8 and TRBJ2-3; 13 bases map to TRBD2. J gave up 5 bases and V 1 base, and 6 bases lay outside the gene matches. This CDR3 spans 17 amino acids. Germline V gene lookup returns CDR1 MNHGY and CDR2 SAAAGT. CDR3 loop: CASSYYRTSGSLDTQYF. CDR3 in DNA: TGTGCCAGCAGTTACTACCGGACTAGCGGGAGTTTAGATACGCAGTATTTT.

V is TRBV9 and J is TRBJ2-1; 8 bases are a match to TRBD2. Germline V gives CDR1 SGDLS, CDR2 YYNGEE. This CDR3 spans 14 amino acids. V lost 1 base and J lost 7; bases outside the gene matches: 4. This CDR3 is CASSVRAGENEQFF. CDR3 DNA sequence: TGTGCCAGCAGCGTACGAGCGGGAGAAAATGAGCAGTTCTTC.

The CDR3 reads CASSQTGAGNTIYF. DNA of the CDR3: TGTGCCAGCAGCCAAACAGGGGCTGGAAACACCATATATTTT. This sequence joins TRBV27 and TRBJ1-3; 7 nucleotides agree with TRBD1. J lost 2 bases, V lost 6 bases, and 4 bases had no gene match. This CDR3 is 14 amino acids long. Germline values: CDR1 MNHEY, CDR2 SMNVEV (reference sequence).

This clone has only a few counts. The CDR3 region is CAITTSGTDTQYF. In DNA form, the CDR3 reads TGTGCCATCACCACTAGCGGCACAGATACGCAGTATTTT. The chain carries TRBV28 and TRBJ2-3; TRBD2 aligns across 7 bases. Germline V gene sequence: CDR1 MDHEN, CDR2 SYDVKM. CDR3 length: 13 amino acids. V trimming: 10 bases; J trimming: 1 base; junction bases outside the gene matches: 5. Full variable domain (missing parts from reference TRBV28 and TRBJ2-3): DVKVTQSSRYLVKRTGEKVFLECVQDMDHENMFWYRQDPGLGLRLIYFSYDVKMKEKGDIPEGYSVSREKKERFSLILESASTNQTSMYLCAITTSGTDTQYFGPGTRLTVL.

The chain joins TRBV19 to TRBJ2-2; D is uncertain. CDR1 and CDR2 from the germline V gene are LNHDA and SQIVND (reference sequence). V lost 3 bases and J 5 bases, leaving 10 bases between the germline ends. There are 14 residues in the CDR3. The CDR3 spells CASSIAVRTGELFF. CDR3 bases: TGTGCCAGTAGTATCGCCGTGAGGACCGGGGAGCTGTTTTTT.

A single count supports this clone. V usage is TRBV19 and J usage is TRBJ1-3; D call uncertain. Germline V CDR1 and CDR2: LNHDA, SQIVND (reference sequence). The CDR3 length is 14 residues. Trimming left V 4 bases short and J 1 base short, with 8 bases between. The CDR3 protein is CASSTSLSGNTIYF. The CDR3, as DNA: TGTGCCAGTAGTACTTCTCTGTCTGGAAACACCATATATTTT.

The chain couples TRBV9 to TRBJ2-7; tentatively, D is TRBD1 (6 bases). CDR3 length equals 15 residues. Germline V gene lookup returns CDR1 SGDLS and CDR2 YYNGEE. Trimming left V 2 bases short and J 1 base short, with 13 bases between. CDR3 protein: CASSVGQGLSYEQYF. The CDR3 region has the DNA TGTGCCAGCAGCGTGGGCCAGGGGTTGTCCTACGAGCAGTACTTC.

The chain uses TRBV9 and TRBJ2-1; no firm D call. V shed 1 base and J shed 3 bases, with 2 bases lying between them. Per germline, CDR1 SGDLS and CDR2 YYNGEE. The CDR3 sequence is 12 residues long. CDR3 sequence: CASSVNYNEQFF. The CDR3, as DNA: TGTGCCAGCAGCGTAAACTACAATGAGCAGTTCTTC. The variable domain in full, with the rest retrieved from reference TRBV9 and TRBJ2-1, is DSGVTQTPKHLITATGQRVTLRCSPRSGDLSVYWYQQSLDQGLQFLIQYYNGEERAKGNILERFSAQQFPDLHSELNLSSLELGDSALYFCASSVNYNEQFFGPGTRLTVL.

Only a few counts were recorded for this clone. The chain links TRBV9 to TRBJ1-1; D may be TRBD1 (5 bases). Germline CDR1 is SGDLS and CDR2 is YYNGEE. CDR3 length: 15 amino acids. V was shortened by 0 bases and J by 5 bases, with 14 bases between the two germline ends. CDR3 loop: CASSVEGRYGTEAFF. For the CDR3, the DNA is TGTGCCAGCAGCGTAGAGGGGAGATACGGTACTGAAGCTTTCTTT.

In DNA, the CDR3 is TGTGCCAGCTCACTCGCGGAACTCTCTGGAAACACCATATATTTT. Translating it yields CASSLAELSGNTIYF. The V and J genes are TRBV18 and TRBJ1-3; D ambiguous. Trimming took 4 bases from V and 0 from J, leaving 10 bases between them. CDR3 length: 15 residues. Germline CDR1 is KGHSH and CDR2 is LQKENI. The complete variable domain, with remaining parts taken from reference TRBV18 and TRBJ1-3, reads NAGVMQNPRHLVRRRGQEARLRCSPMKGHSHVYWYRQLPEEGLKFMVYLQKENIIDESGMPKERFSAEFPKEGPSILRIQQVVRGDSAAYFCASSLAELSGNTIYFGEGSWLTVV.

This clone has a handful of counts. CDR3 DNA: TGTGCCAGCCTTTTCACAGGGGGCGCGGAATATGGCTACACCTTC. It codes for CASLFTGGAEYGYTF. V is TRBV19 and J is TRBJ1-2, with 9 bases that match TRBD1. V lost 9 bases to trimming and J lost 5 bases; unmatched junction nucleotides: 13. This CDR3 region has 15 residues. The V gene's germline CDR1 is LNHDA and CDR2 SQIVND (reference sequence).

The chain recombines TRBV10-3 with TRBJ2-7; 8 nucleotides line up with TRBD1. CDR1 and CDR2 from the germline V gene are ENHRY and SYGVKD. V shed 2 bases, J shed 10 bases, and the junction held 4 bases outside the gene matches. This CDR3 has 12 residues. The CDR3 nucleotides read TGTGCCATCAGTGAGGGACAGGGTCCTCAGTACTTC. Translating gives CAISEGQGPQYF.

The chain combines TRBV9 with TRBJ1-3; D not resolved. V was shortened by 2 bases and J by 0 bases, with 0 bases between the two germline ends. The CDR3 is 12 residues long. Germline CDR1 and CDR2: SGDLS and YYNGEE. The CDR3 nucleotides read TGTGCCAGCAGCGTCTCTGGAAACACCATATATTTT. This sequence encodes CASSVSGNTIYF.

V usage is TRBV15 and J usage is TRBJ1-2; tentative D call: TRBD1 (5 bases). With 2 bases removed from V and 4 bases from J, the gap between germline ends came to 11 bases. The CDR3 has 14 amino acids. Germline CDR1 and CDR2: LNHNV and YYDKDF (reference sequence). The CDR3 sequence is CATSRPTVGYGYTF. The CDR3, as DNA: TGTGCCACCAGCAGACCGACAGTCGGCTATGGCTACACCTTC.

The chain links TRBV19 to TRBJ2-6; D tentatively fits TRBD1 or TRBD2 (6 bases each). Germline CDR1 LNHDA, CDR2 SQIVND (reference sequence). Trimming removed 5 bases from V and 0 bases from J, with 17 bases in between. The CDR3 has 18 amino acids. The CDR3 region is CASSAPLGGYSGANVLTF. The CDR3 bases are TGTGCCAGTAGTGCCCCACTCGGGGGCTACTCTGGGGCCAACGTCCTGACTTTC.

The chain carries TRBV11-3 and TRBJ2-5; no clear D. Germline-derived CDR1 and CDR2 are SGHNT and YENEEA. V lost 1 base, J lost 4 bases, and 19 bases lay in between. The CDR3 is 17 residues long. CDR3 region: CASSLGAAYQSLETQYF. The CDR3 DNA is TGTGCCAGCAGCTTAGGGGCAGCCTACCAGTCCTTAGAGACCCAGTACTTC.